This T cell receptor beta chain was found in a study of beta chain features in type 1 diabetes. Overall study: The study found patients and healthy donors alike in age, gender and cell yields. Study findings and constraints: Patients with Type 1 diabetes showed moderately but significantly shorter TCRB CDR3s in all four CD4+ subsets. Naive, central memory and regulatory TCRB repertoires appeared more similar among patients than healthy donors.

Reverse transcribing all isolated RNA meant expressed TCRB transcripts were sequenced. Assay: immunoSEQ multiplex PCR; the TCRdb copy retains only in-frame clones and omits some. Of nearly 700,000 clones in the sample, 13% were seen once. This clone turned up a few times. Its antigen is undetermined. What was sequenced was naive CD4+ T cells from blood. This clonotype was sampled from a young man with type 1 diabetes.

The CDR3 loop is CTSSREILSNQPQHF. The CDR3 region has the DNA TGCACCAGCAGCCGAGAAATCCTTAGCAATCAGCCCCAGCATTTT. V usage is TRBV1 and J usage is TRBJ1-5. TRBV1 is recorded as a pseudogene. The CDR3 covers 15 residues.